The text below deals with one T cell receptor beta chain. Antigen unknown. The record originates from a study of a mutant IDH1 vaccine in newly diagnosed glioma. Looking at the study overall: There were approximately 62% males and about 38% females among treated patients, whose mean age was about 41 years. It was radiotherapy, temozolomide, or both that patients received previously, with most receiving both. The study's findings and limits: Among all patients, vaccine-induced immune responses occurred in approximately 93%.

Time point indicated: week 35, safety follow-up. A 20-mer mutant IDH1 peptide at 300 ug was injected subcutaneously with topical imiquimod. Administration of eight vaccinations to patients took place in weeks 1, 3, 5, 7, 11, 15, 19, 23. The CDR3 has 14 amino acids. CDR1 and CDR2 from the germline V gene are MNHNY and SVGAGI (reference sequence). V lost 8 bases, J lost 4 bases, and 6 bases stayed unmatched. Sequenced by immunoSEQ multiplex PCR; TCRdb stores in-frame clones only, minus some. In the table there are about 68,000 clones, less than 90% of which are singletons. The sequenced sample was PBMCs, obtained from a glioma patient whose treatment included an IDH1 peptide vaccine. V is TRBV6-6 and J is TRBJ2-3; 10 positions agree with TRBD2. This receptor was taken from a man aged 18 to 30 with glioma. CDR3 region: CASGLAGGSDTQYF. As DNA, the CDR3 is TGTGCCAGCGGGTTAGCGGGGGGCTCAGATACGCAGTATTTT.